This note documents a single T cell receptor (beta chain) sequence. Its antigen is as yet unknown. Both CD4+ and CD8+ T cells were separated by sorting PBMCs. The authors extracted RNA and reverse transcribed it into cDNA as the sequencing template. Data came from immunoSEQ multiplex PCR; TCRdb stores just in-frame clones and leaves some out. The data contain 93,000 or so clones, around three fifths of them singletons. This record belongs to a study of CD8+ T cells in alopecia areata. Study-wide points: Possibly as an HLA-related effect, TCR sharing across patients appeared less clear than in mice. Sequenced scalp T cells also include alphabeta T cells resident in normal skin. Lesional scalp, especially alopecia totalis/universalis, showed higher clonality than normal scalp.

CDR1 is SQVTM, CDR2 ANQGSEA, per germline. Trimming cost V 3 bases and J 6 bases; bases outside gene matches: 3. CDR3 length: 12 amino acids. This sequence joins TRBV29-1 and TRBJ1-2, with 8 bases identical to TRBD1. Sequencing was done on a sample of CD4+ T cells sorted from blood. This TCR was sampled from a human donor in good health. This CDR3 reads CSVDGQGHGYTF. CDR3 nucleotide sequence: TGCAGCGTTGACGGACAGGGCCATGGCTACACCTTC.